A single sample is the source of the 15 T cell receptor beta chains below, sequenced in a study of shared clonotypes between healthy human individuals. Here immunoSEQ multiplex PCR was the method, and the copy in TCRdb shows in-frame clones only, minus some. This table has more than 850,000 clones, more than 75% appearing once. The sequenced material came from memory CD4+ T cells from PBMCs. Subset reported: CD45RA-negative fraction. These TCRs come from a man between 18 and 29 years old in good health. Some clones in this sample may be carry-over from other donors' samples.

As concerns this clone: The identical CDR3 is also encoded by other nucleotide sequences in the sample. The chain couples TRBV7-2 to TRBJ1-5, with 9 positions matching TRBD1. V gave up 3 bases and J gave up 5 bases; unmatched junction bases: 2. The CDR3 consists of 14 residues. Germline CDR1 and CDR2: SGHTA and FQGNSA. The CDR3 spells CASSLTGGYQPQHF. The DNA of the CDR3 is TGTGCCAGCAGCTTGACAGGGGGGTATCAGCCCCAGCATTTT.

The chain couples TRBV5-1 to TRBJ2-5; D might be TRBD2 (5 bases). Looked up from germline, CDR1 is SGHRS and CDR2 is YFSETQ. Trimming stripped 4 bases from V and 4 bases from J, with 17 bases between. The CDR3 contains 15 residues. This CDR3 is CASSVEAPWGETQYF. The CDR3 DNA sequence: TGCGCCAGCAGCGTGGAGGCCCCTTGGGGAGAGACCCAGTACTTC.

Note on this clone: Other DNA sequences within the sample encode an identical CDR3. The chain carries TRBV5-1 and TRBJ2-7, with 7 bases identical to TRBD2. The CDR3 runs to 15 residues. Germline V gene data show CDR1 as SGHRS and CDR2 as YFSETQ. V was clipped by 0 bases and J by 1 base; unmatched bases: 4. The CDR3 loop reads CASSLGQGGSYEQYF. The CDR3, as DNA: TGCGCCAGCAGCTTGGGGCAGGGAGGGTCCTACGAGCAGTACTTC.

CDR3 sequence: CASSFRRDTGELFF. In nucleotides, the CDR3 is TGTGCCAGCAGCTTCCGGAGGGACACCGGGGAGCTGTTTTTT. This chain links TRBV11-2 with TRBJ2-2; a weak D match, TRBD2 (6 bases). This CDR3 comprises 14 residues. The germline V and J ends were trimmed by 3 bases and 3 bases, with 8 bases remaining between them. Germline V gives CDR1 SGHAT, CDR2 FQNNGV.

J is TRBJ2-7 and V is TRBV5-4; 7 nucleotides line up with TRBD1. The V gene end was trimmed by 4 bases and the J gene end by 3 bases; junction bases not matched to a gene: 7. Germline-derived CDR1 and CDR2 are SGHNT and YYREEE (reference sequence). The CDR3 has 14 amino acids. The CDR3 loop reads CASSLKTGLYEQYF. CDR3 nucleotides: TGTGCCAGCAGCCTTAAGACAGGGCTCTACGAGCAGTACTTC.

The rearrangement uses TRBV18 and TRBJ2-5; weak D call: TRBD1 (5 bases). Looked up from germline, CDR1 is KGHSH and CDR2 is LQKENI. Trimming stripped 1 base from V and 4 bases from J, with 7 bases between. The CDR3 covers 13 residues. In DNA, the CDR3 is TGTGCCAGCTCACCACTGGGGCGAGAGACCCAGTACTTC. This gives the protein CASSPLGRETQYF.

This clone was counted a single time. The chain is built from TRBV4-1 and TRBJ1-2; TRBD1 matches 7 bases. Germline V gene lookup returns CDR1 MGHRA and CDR2 YSYEKL. The ends lost 0 bases at V and 1 base at J; junction bases unmatched: 11. The CDR3 contains 18 residues. The CDR3 DNA sequence: TGCGCCAGCAGCCAAGATAGAGTGGGACAGACTTTTAACTATGGCTACACCTTC. Amino acids: CASSQDRVGQTFNYGYTF.

This clone turned up a few times. The chain employs TRBV10-3 and TRBJ2-5; D is ambiguous. Germline V gene sequence: CDR1 ENHRY, CDR2 SYGVKD. The CDR3 contains 12 residues. Trimming stripped 4 bases from V and 3 bases from J, with 6 bases between. The CDR3 DNA is TGTGCCATCAGTGCCGCTGAAGAGACCCAGTACTTC. It encodes CAISAAEETQYF.

This clone was recorded a few times. The chain has TRBV5-1 and TRBJ1-5; D is ambiguous. The CDR3 is made up of 15 amino acids. Trimming removed 0 bases at V and 3 bases at J, with 10 bases between. Germline V gives CDR1 SGHRS, CDR2 YFSETQ. The CDR3 coding sequence is TGCGCCAGCAGCTTGGGGGGATCCCCCAATCAGCCCCAGCATTTT. As protein: CASSLGGSPNQPQHF.

The rearrangement links TRBV18 to TRBJ2-4; TRBD2 matches at 13 bases. V gave up 3 bases and J gave up 16 bases; unmatched junction bases: 15. The CDR3 has 16 residues. Per the germline V gene, CDR1 is KGHSH and CDR2 is LQKENI. The CDR3 coding sequence is TGTGCCAGCTCACCCGATACTAGCGGGAGGGCCGGGAAAACTTACTTC. It specifies CASSPDTSGRAGKTYF.

The rearrangement joins TRBV9 to TRBJ2-3; 10 bases line up with TRBD2. CDR1 is SGDLS and CDR2 is YYNGEE in the germline V gene. V lost 6 bases and J lost 1; bases outside the gene matches: 11. This CDR3 is built from 17 residues. Here the CDR3 reads CASTADLAGVGTDTQYF. The CDR3 coding sequence is TGTGCCAGCACCGCCGACCTAGCGGGAGTGGGCACAGATACGCAGTATTTT.

This clone was recorded once. The V gene is TRBV5-1, the J gene TRBJ2-3; 9 nucleotides match TRBD1. The length of the CDR3 is 15 residues. The ends lost 0 bases at V and 4 bases at J; junction bases unmatched: 3. Germline V CDR1 and CDR2: SGHRS, YFSETQ. The CDR3 sequence: CASSLAQGAADTQYF. In DNA, the CDR3 is TGCGCCAGCAGCTTGGCACAGGGGGCTGCAGATACGCAGTATTTT.

The rearrangement joins TRBV28 to TRBJ1-2, with D tentatively TRBD1 (5 bases). Germline V gene lookup returns CDR1 MDHEN and CDR2 SYDVKM. CDR3 length equals 14 residues. V lost 3 bases and J lost 8, with 16 bases in between. This chain's CDR3 is CASSLGGIVMGYTF. In nucleotides, the CDR3 is TGTGCCAGCAGTTTGGGGGGGATTGTAATGGGCTACACCTTC.

The rearrangement uses TRBV5-1 and TRBJ2-7; 8 bases match TRBD1. The CDR3 totals 15 residues. Germline V gene data show CDR1 as SGHRS and CDR2 as YFSETQ. V lost 0 bases to trimming and J lost 7 bases; unmatched junction nucleotides: 9. The CDR3 DNA follows: TGCGCCAGCAGCTTGGGAATGGGACAGGAATTTGAGCAGTACTTC. Its protein product is CASSLGMGQEFEQYF.

This chain uses TRBV7-9 with TRBJ2-3; perhaps D is TRBD1 or TRBD2 (5 bases each). V lost 5 bases and J lost 4, with 16 bases in between. The germline V gene has CDR1 SEHNR and CDR2 FQNEAQ (reference sequence). The CDR3 totals 15 residues. The CDR3 spells CASSPGGGGPDTQYF. In DNA form, the CDR3 reads TGTGCCAGCAGCCCAGGTGGGGGTGGGCCAGATACGCAGTATTTT.